The 18 T cell receptor beta chains in this list originate from one sample, sequenced in a study of T cells in localized non-small cell lung cancer. Some clones are missing from TCRdb's copy, which holds only in-frame ones; the method was immunoSEQ multiplex PCR. The sample yields roughly 700 clones, about 20% seen once. The specimen was normal lung tissue next to the tumor, collected before any cancer treatment. These receptors were collected from a female donor of 60 years or more with stage II lung adenocarcinoma.

This clone was recorded a few times. The chain's CDR3 is CASSVGRVGPYEQYF. The CDR3 nucleotides read TGTGCCAGCAGCGTAGGTAGGGTGGGACCCTACGAGCAGTACTTC. The chain carries TRBV9 and TRBJ2-7; D is tentatively TRBD1 or TRBD2 (5 bases each). With 0 bases removed from V and 2 bases from J, the gap between germline ends came to 12 bases. The CDR3 sequence is 15 residues long. Germline V gene data show CDR1 as SGDLS and CDR2 as YYNGEE.

This clone has just one count. The CDR3 nucleotides read TGTGCCAGTAGTAACCCGCCAGGATGGGAGACCCAGTACTTC. Residues: CASSNPPGWETQYF. This chain joins TRBV19 and TRBJ2-5, with D hard to call. V was clipped by 4 bases and J by 5 bases, with 14 bases between them. There are 14 residues in the CDR3. Germline V gene data show CDR1 as LNHDA and CDR2 as SQIVND (reference sequence). The complete variable domain, with remaining parts taken from reference TRBV19 and TRBJ2-5, reads DGGITQSPKYLFRKEGQNVTLSCEQNLNHDAMYWYRQDPGQGLRLIYYSQIVNDFQKGDIAEGYSVSREKKESFPLTVTSAQKNPTAFYLCASSNPPGWETQYFGPGTRLLVL.

The V gene is TRBV28, the J gene TRBJ2-3; a weak D match, TRBD2 (5 bases). This CDR3 has 14 amino acids. The germline V gene has CDR1 MDHEN and CDR2 SYDVKM. Deletions cut 3 bases from V and 2 bases from J, with 9 bases between. CDR3 sequence (DNA): TGTGCCAGCAGTTTCAGGAGGCTCACAGATACGCAGTATTTT. Encoded protein: CASSFRRLTDTQYF.

This clone is medium-sized (0.01 to 0.1%) in the sample. The chain carries TRBV27 and TRBJ2-3, with D unresolved. The CDR3 consists of 12 residues. Germline lookup yields CDR1 MNHEY and CDR2 SMNVEV (reference sequence). Trimming stripped 6 bases from V and 4 bases from J, with 8 bases between. The CDR3 sequence is CASSPPADTQYF. Written as DNA, the CDR3 is TGTGCCAGCAGCCCGCCAGCAGATACGCAGTATTTT.

This clone ranks as hyperexpanded. The chain recombines TRBV18 with TRBJ1-1; perhaps TRBD1 as D (5 bases). Between the trimmed V and J ends, which lost 2 bases and 7 bases, there was a span of 20 bases. Germline V gene data show CDR1 as KGHSH and CDR2 as LQKENI. The CDR3 has 16 residues. CDR3 protein: CASSPLARVLPFEAFF. In DNA form, the CDR3 reads TGTGCCAGCTCACCATTGGCCAGGGTACTCCCCTTTGAAGCTTTCTTT.

This clone showed up just a few times. This chain connects TRBV11-3 to TRBJ2-1; 7 bases are a match to TRBD2. Germline CDR1 and CDR2: SGHNT and YENEEA. There are 15 residues in the CDR3. The V and J ends lost 3 bases and 6 bases, in that order; junction bases with no gene match: 8. CDR3 sequence reads: CASSFIWEGLNEQFF. As DNA, the CDR3 is TGTGCCAGCAGCTTTATTTGGGAGGGCCTCAATGAGCAGTTCTTC.

By its share, this clone is medium-sized. This chain uses TRBV11-3 with TRBJ2-1, with 9 bases fitting TRBD1. Trimming cost V 4 bases and J 8 bases; bases outside gene matches: 9. The germline CDR1 and CDR2 sequences are SGHNT and YENEEA. CDR3 size: 15 residues. CDR3 sequence (DNA): TGTGCCAGCAGCTGGGCACAGGGGGCGCAGGATGAGCAGTTCTTC. This codes for CASSWAQGAQDEQFF.

This clone was seen a few times. The genes are TRBV11-3 and TRBJ1-4; D gene ambiguous. V was pared by 0 bases and J by 4 bases, with 12 bases between. CDR1 is SGHNT, CDR2 YENEEA, per germline. CDR3 length: 16 amino acids. In nucleotides, the CDR3 is TGTGCCAGCAGCTTAGAACCAGGCCCCCGTAATGAAAAACTGTTTTTT. It specifies CASSLEPGPRNEKLFF. Complete variable domain (other parts from reference TRBV11-3 and TRBJ1-4): EAGVVQSPRYKIIEKKQPVAFWCNPISGHNTLYWYLQNLGQGPELLIRYENEEAVDDSQLPKDRFSAERLKGVDSTLKIQPAELGDSAVYLCASSLEPGPRNEKLFFGSGTQLSVL.

The V gene is TRBV19, the J gene TRBJ2-6; unclear D gene. The CDR3 is 15 residues long. Germline V gives CDR1 LNHDA, CDR2 SQIVND (reference sequence). Between the trimmed V and J ends, which lost 6 bases and 0 bases, there was a span of 9 bases. Here the CDR3 DNA reads TGTGCCAGTAGAGGTTCGAGCTCTGGGGCCAACGTCCTGACTTTC. As protein: CASRGSSSGANVLTF.

The chain carries TRBV5-1 and TRBJ1-1, with a tentative D call TRBD1 (5 bases). CDR3 length: 14 residues. V dropped 4 bases and J dropped 1 base, with 11 bases sitting between them. Germline V CDR1 and CDR2: SGHRS, YFSETQ. The CDR3: CASSVGERNTEAFF. In DNA, the CDR3 is TGCGCCAGCAGCGTAGGGGAGAGGAACACTGAAGCTTTCTTT.

A few counts support this clone. The chain recombines TRBV7-5 with TRBJ2-3. TRBV7-5 is classified as a pseudogene. This CDR3 spans 15 amino acids. CDR3 bases: TGTGCCAGCAGCAGTTGGGGTACTAGCACAGATACGCAGTATTTT. Its translation: CASSSWGTSTDTQYF.

This clone was recorded once. V and J are TRBV5-1 and TRBJ2-2, with 7 positions matching TRBD1. This CDR3 is 15 amino acids long. Germline CDR1 and CDR2: SGHRS and YFSETQ. V gave up 3 bases and J gave up 0 bases; unmatched junction bases: 2. CDR3 protein: CASSSGQANTGELFF. The CDR3, as DNA: TGCGCCAGCAGCTCCGGACAGGCGAACACCGGGGAGCTGTTTTTT.

The rearrangement uses TRBV11-3 and TRBJ1-5, with D maybe TRBD1 (6 bases). CDR3 length: 18 residues. V lost 4 bases and J 1 base, leaving 20 bases between the germline ends. Germline lookup yields CDR1 SGHNT and CDR2 YENEEA. The CDR3 here is CASSSRPQGPASNQPQHF. CDR3 sequence (DNA): TGTGCCAGCAGCTCACGCCCACAGGGACCGGCCAGCAATCAGCCCCAGCATTTT. The variable domain in full, with the rest retrieved from reference TRBV11-3 and TRBJ1-5, is EAGVVQSPRYKIIEKKQPVAFWCNPISGHNTLYWYLQNLGQGPELLIRYENEEAVDDSQLPKDRFSAERLKGVDSTLKIQPAELGDSAVYLCASSSRPQGPASNQPQHFGDGTRLSIL.

This clone appeared once. The chain uses TRBV5-1 and TRBJ2-4, with 12 nucleotides matching TRBD2. This CDR3 has 17 residues. CDR1 and CDR2 from the germline V gene are SGHRS and YFSETQ. Trimming cost V 4 bases and J 6 bases; bases outside gene matches: 11. The CDR3 DNA follows: TGCGCCAGCAGCCCAAACCCTAGCGGGAGGGGCGGAAACATTCAGTACTTC. Amino acids: CASSPNPSGRGGNIQYF.

The chain is built from TRBV7-5 and TRBJ2-3. TRBV7-5 is termed a pseudogene. The CDR3 runs 15 residues. This chain's CDR3 is CASSLGIGSTDTQYF. In DNA form, the CDR3 reads TGTGCCAGCAGCTTGGGTATCGGTAGCACAGATACGCAGTATTTT.

This clone has a handful of counts. V is TRBV2 and J is TRBJ2-5; 9 bases map to TRBD1. Germline trimming cut 6 bases from V and 3 bases from J; bases unmatched to any gene: 8. The CDR3 is made up of 15 amino acids. The germline V gene has CDR1 SNHLY and CDR2 FYNNEI. CDR3: CASRTPRDREETQYF. CDR3 DNA sequence: TGTGCCAGCAGGACGCCTAGGGACAGGGAAGAGACCCAGTACTTC.

The chain links TRBV30 to TRBJ1-2; no clear D. Germline CDR1 reads GTSNPN; CDR2 reads SVGIG (reference sequence). The CDR3 runs 14 residues. The V end lost 3 bases, the J end lost 1 base, and 12 bases lay between the germline ends. The CDR3 sequence: CAWSAALNNYGYTF. The CDR3 coding sequence is TGTGCCTGGAGCGCGGCCTTGAATAACTATGGCTACACCTTC.

This clone was seen more than once but under ten times. The rearrangement uses TRBV11-3 and TRBJ2-1; 15 bases are shared with TRBD2. J was trimmed by 9 bases and V by 2 bases; bases with no gene match: 5. There are 16 residues in the CDR3. Germline CDR1 reads SGHNT; CDR2 reads YENEEA. Here the CDR3 DNA reads TGTGCCAGCAGCTTACGGACTAGCGGGGGGGAGGTTGAGCAGTTCTTC. Residues: CASSLRTSGGEVEQFF.